The rows below give T cell receptor beta chains drawn from one sample of a study of CD8+ T cells in alopecia areata. Method: immunoSEQ multiplex PCR; TCRdb's copy keeps in-frame clones and lacks some. Of some 150,000 clones in the sample, roughly 60% were seen once. This sample comprised CD4+ T cells sorted from blood, obtained at roughly week 55, from a patient treated with tofacitinib. The receptors shown here come from a human donor with alopecia areata. The CDR3 runs from the conserved cysteine through the conserved F or W. The order of the fields is V gene, clone size, J gene, D gene, CDR3 DNA, CDR3 protein. The D gene is left open where the match is weak. The size field is filled for only some rows; it gives once, few, many or a size class.

v_gene: TRBV6-1
abundance: .
j_gene: TRBJ1-1
d_gene: .
CDR3nt: TGTGCCAGCAGGTCTACAGGGAACACTGAAGCTTTCTTT
CDR3aa: CASRSTGNTEAFF

v_gene: TRBV4-1
abundance: many
j_gene: TRBJ1-1
d_gene: TRBD1
CDR3nt: TGCGCCAGCAGCCACACTCTACAGGGGCTGGGGGAAGCTTTCTTT
CDR3aa: CASSHTLQGLGEAFF

v_gene: TRBV7-8
abundance: many
j_gene: TRBJ1-5
d_gene: .
CDR3nt: TGTGCCACCGCGTTTGGGGCCCTCAATCAGCCCCAGCATTTT
CDR3aa: CATAFGALNQPQHF

v_gene: TRBV5-1
abundance: few
j_gene: TRBJ2-7
d_gene: TRBD2
CDR3nt: TGCGCCAGCAGCTCGCGTGGGACTAGGTTGTCGGGCGAGCAGTACTTC
CDR3aa: CASSSRGTRLSGEQYF

v_gene: TRBV27
abundance: .
j_gene: TRBJ1-2
d_gene: .
CDR3nt: TGTGCCAGCAGTCCCGAGGGTAACTATGGCTACACCTTC
CDR3aa: CASSPEGNYGYTF

v_gene: TRBV6-5
abundance: .
j_gene: TRBJ2-7
d_gene: .
CDR3nt: TGTGCCAGCCACGGACAGCGGCCAGGCGAGCAGTACTTC
CDR3aa: CASHGQRPGEQYF

v_gene: TRBV27
abundance: once
j_gene: TRBJ2-6
d_gene: .
CDR3nt: TGTGCCAGCAGTTACAGCTCTGGGGCCAACGTCCTGACTTTC
CDR3aa: CASSYSSGANVLTF

v_gene: TRBV4-1
abundance: .
j_gene: TRBJ1-6
d_gene: .
CDR3nt: TGCGCCAGCAGCCAACTGAATTCACCCCTCCACTTT
CDR3aa: CASSQLNSPLHF

v_gene: TRBV2
abundance: .
j_gene: TRBJ1-5
d_gene: TRBD1
CDR3nt: TGTGCCAGCAGACGGACAGGGGGTAACAATCAGCCCCAGCATTTT
CDR3aa: CASRRTGGNNQPQHF

v_gene: TRBV5-1
abundance: .
j_gene: TRBJ2-2
d_gene: .
CDR3nt: TGCGCCAGCAGCCTAGAGACAGTCAGGACGAACACCGGGGAGCTGTTTTTT
CDR3aa: CASSLETVRTNTGELFF

v_gene: TRBV29-1
abundance: .
j_gene: TRBJ2-2
d_gene: .
CDR3nt: TGCAGCGCCCGCCGGAGGGCCGGGGAGCTGTTTTTT
CDR3aa: CSARRRAGELFF

v_gene: TRBV11-2
abundance: .
j_gene: TRBJ1-2
d_gene: .
CDR3nt: TGTGCCAGCAGCTTTGGGGAGAACTATGGCTACACCTTC
CDR3aa: CASSFGENYGYTF

v_gene: TRBV6-6
abundance: .
j_gene: TRBJ2-7
d_gene: TRBD2
CDR3nt: TGTGCCAGCAGTTACTTGGGGGGGTACGAGCAGTACTTC
CDR3aa: CASSYLGGYEQYF

v_gene: TRBV9
abundance: .
j_gene: TRBJ1-4
d_gene: TRBD1
CDR3nt: TGTGCCAGCAGCGTAGCTCCTCTACGGGACAGGCTTAATGAAAAACTGTTTTTT
CDR3aa: CASSVAPLRDRLNEKLFF

v_gene: TRBV7-9
abundance: .
j_gene: TRBJ2-3
d_gene: TRBD1
CDR3nt: TGTGCCAGCAGGTTGGACAGGCAGGCGCAGTATTTT
CDR3aa: CASRLDRQAQYF

v_gene: TRBV5-1
abundance: .
j_gene: TRBJ2-2
d_gene: TRBD1
CDR3nt: TGCGCCAGCAGGATCGGACAGGGCCGACTCACCGGGGAGCTGTTTTTT
CDR3aa: CASRIGQGRLTGELFF

v_gene: TRBV27
abundance: .
j_gene: TRBJ1-6
d_gene: TRBD1
CDR3nt: TGTGCCAGCAGTCCCCGACAGGGGATTGGGAGCAATTCACCCCTCCACTTT
CDR3aa: CASSPRQGIGSNSPLHF

v_gene: TRBV7-3
abundance: .
j_gene: TRBJ2-5
d_gene: .
CDR3nt: TGTGCCAGCAGCTCTGCCGGAGTGGAGACCCAGTACTTC
CDR3aa: CASSSAGVETQYF

v_gene: TRBV5-1
abundance: once
j_gene: TRBJ2-7
d_gene: TRBD2
CDR3nt: TGCGCCAGCAGCTTAGGACTAGTTGGTGACTACGAGCAGTACTTC
CDR3aa: CASSLGLVGDYEQYF

v_gene: TRBV9
abundance: .
j_gene: TRBJ2-7
d_gene: .
CDR3nt: TGTGCCAGCAGCGTAGGCGGCCAGGTCGAGCAGTACTTC
CDR3aa: CASSVGGQVEQYF

v_gene: TRBV18
abundance: .
j_gene: TRBJ2-5
d_gene: .
CDR3nt: TGTGCCAGCTCACCACCGGTAAACCGCCACCAAGAGACCCAGTACTTC
CDR3aa: CASSPPVNRHQETQYF

v_gene: TRBV6-5
abundance: few
j_gene: TRBJ1-2
d_gene: .
CDR3nt: TGTGCCAGCAGTTACGAGGGGGATGGCTACACCTTC
CDR3aa: CASSYEGDGYTF

v_gene: TRBV30
abundance: .
j_gene: TRBJ1-1
d_gene: .
CDR3nt: TGTGCCTGGAGAGGGTCGGGCACTGAAGCTTTCTTT
CDR3aa: CAWRGSGTEAFF

v_gene: TRBV2
abundance: few
j_gene: TRBJ1-1
d_gene: .
CDR3nt: TGTGCCAGCAGGAACCGCGGACAGTCGACTGAAGCTTTCTTT
CDR3aa: CASRNRGQSTEAFF

v_gene: TRBV2
abundance: .
j_gene: TRBJ1-6
d_gene: .
CDR3nt: TGTGCCAGCAAACTCGGGACACCCCTCCACTTT
CDR3aa: CASKLGTPLHF

v_gene: TRBV25-1
abundance: .
j_gene: TRBJ2-2
d_gene: .
CDR3nt: TGTAGTACAGGGTCGAACACCGGGGAGCTGTTTTTT
CDR3aa: CSTGSNTGELFF

v_gene: TRBV7-2
abundance: few
j_gene: TRBJ2-7
d_gene: .
CDR3nt: TGTGCCAGCAGCTTAGGGACCGGTGTCTCCTACGAGCAGTACTTC
CDR3aa: CASSLGTGVSYEQYF

v_gene: TRBV29-1
abundance: .
j_gene: TRBJ1-1
d_gene: TRBD1
CDR3nt: TGCAGCGGCCGAATCCCGGGACCCAGGGGGGCTTTCTTT
CDR3aa: CSGRIPGPRGAFF

v_gene: TRBV29-1
abundance: few
j_gene: TRBJ2-6
d_gene: TRBD1
CDR3nt: TGCAGCGTTGCTGGACAGGGGGTCTCTGGGGCCAACGTCCTGACTTTC
CDR3aa: CSVAGQGVSGANVLTF

v_gene: TRBV7-2
abundance: few
j_gene: TRBJ1-1
d_gene: .
CDR3nt: TGTGCCAGCAGCTCCCTGAGGAGCACTGAAGCTTTCTTT
CDR3aa: CASSSLRSTEAFF

v_gene: TRBV5-1
abundance: .
j_gene: TRBJ2-1
d_gene: TRBD2
CDR3nt: TGCGCCAGCAGCTTGGATGTTAGCGGGGTAGGAAATGAGCAGTTCTTC
CDR3aa: CASSLDVSGVGNEQFF

v_gene: TRBV30
abundance: .
j_gene: TRBJ2-1
d_gene: TRBD1
CDR3nt: TGTGCCTGGGACAGGGGGAACTACAATGAGCAGTTCTTC
CDR3aa: CAWDRGNYNEQFF

v_gene: TRBV30
abundance: few
j_gene: TRBJ2-5
d_gene: .
CDR3nt: TGTGCCTGGAGTGTACGTGGGACAGAGACCCAGTACTTC
CDR3aa: CAWSVRGTETQYF

v_gene: TRBV19
abundance: .
j_gene: TRBJ2-1
d_gene: TRBD1
CDR3nt: TGTGCCAGTAGCTCCGGGACAGGGGGATACAATGAGCAGTTCTTC
CDR3aa: CASSSGTGGYNEQFF

v_gene: TRBV20-1
abundance: .
j_gene: TRBJ2-5
d_gene: .
CDR3nt: TGCAGTGCGTACCTAGACACCTCCCAGTACTTC
CDR3aa: CSAYLDTSQYF

v_gene: TRBV30
abundance: .
j_gene: TRBJ1-2
d_gene: .
CDR3nt: TGTGCCTGGAGCCCCCGACTGTACTATGGCTACACCTTC
CDR3aa: CAWSPRLYYGYTF

v_gene: TRBV11-2
abundance: few
j_gene: TRBJ1-5
d_gene: .
CDR3nt: TGTGCCAGCAGCTTTGGGCAGGGCAAGGGTCAGCCCCAGCATTTT
CDR3aa: CASSFGQGKGQPQHF

v_gene: TRBV7-7
abundance: .
j_gene: TRBJ2-1
d_gene: TRBD1
CDR3nt: TGTGCTAGCAGCTTAGGATCCCCAGGGGGAACCTACAATGAGCAGTTCTTC
CDR3aa: CASSLGSPGGTYNEQFF

v_gene: TRBV29-1
abundance: .
j_gene: TRBJ1-3
d_gene: .
CDR3nt: TGCAGCGGAGGCAGCTCTGGAAACACCATATATTTT
CDR3aa: CSGGSSGNTIYF

v_gene: TRBV5-1
abundance: .
j_gene: TRBJ2-5
d_gene: .
CDR3nt: TGCGCCAGCGGCCCCGGACAAATGGGGGAGACCCAGTACTTC
CDR3aa: CASGPGQMGETQYF

v_gene: TRBV29-1
abundance: few
j_gene: TRBJ2-3
d_gene: .
CDR3nt: TGCAGCGTTGCCCCGAGGATCACAGATACGCAGTATTTT
CDR3aa: CSVAPRITDTQYF

v_gene: TRBV6-1
abundance: .
j_gene: TRBJ1-2
d_gene: .
CDR3nt: TGTGCCAGCAGTCGGCAGGTTGACGCTGGCTACACCTTC
CDR3aa: CASSRQVDAGYTF

v_gene: TRBV4-1
abundance: .
j_gene: TRBJ2-3
d_gene: TRBD2
CDR3nt: TGCGCCAGCAGCCAACTAGCGGGTACGCAGTATTTT
CDR3aa: CASSQLAGTQYF